This TCR beta chain was found in a study of metastatic and nonmetastatic thyroid tumors. Study-level background: Patients with malignant and benign thyroid disease provided blood and tumor or nodule tissue, whose repertoires were compared.

TCRdb reprocessed the PCR reads using MiXCR. This sample has 25,000 to 30,000 clones, with over 20% found just once. This clone counts as medium-sized (0.01 to 0.1%). CDR1 is MNHEY and CDR2 is SVGEGT in the germline V gene. CDR3 length: 16 residues. Unmatched junction bases numbered 16, after V lost 5 bases and J lost 7 bases. Patients underwent thyroid surgery, and none had received any treatment before it. This clonotype was sampled from a female donor with papillary thyroid cancer or a benign thyroid nodule (not recorded which). Some clones in this sample may be carry-over from other donors' samples. The J gene is TRBJ1-1, the V gene TRBV6-2 or TRBV6-3; 7 bases align to TRBD1. Input material: blood. The CDR3 reads CASSTGDNWGPYEAFF. The CDR3 nucleotides are TGTGCCAGCAGTACAGGGGACAACTGGGGTCCGTATGAAGCTTTCTTT.